This T cell receptor (beta chain) was sequenced for a study of OX40 agonist ivuxolimab in advanced cancers. About the full investigation: Ivuxolimab was an agonistic, fully human IgG2 monoclonal antibody directed against OX40 (CD134), a costimulatory receptor. In the dose-escalation cohort, approximately 83% of patients were male, and the mean age was roughly 60 years with a range of about 20 to 80. Intravenous ivuxolimab was administered to patients every 2 weeks at six dose levels: 0.01, 0.1, 0.3, 1.5, 3 and 10 mg/kg. Prior anti-PD-1, anti-PD-L1 or anti-CTLA-4 therapy was permitted, and approximately 40% of dose-escalation patients had received checkpoint inhibitors. The monotherapy dose-escalation portion (N ≈ 50 patients) of the phase I ivuxolimab trial is reported in the paper. Of the approximately 53 patients in dose escalation, 19 had hepatocellular carcinoma, about 15 had melanoma, 9 had renal cell carcinoma and 9 had head and neck cancer. The purpose of peripheral TCRbeta sequencing was to test whether ivuxolimab changed TCR sequence diversity and led to clonal T-cell expansion. Partial responses were achieved by three dose-escalation patients, of whom one had hepatocellular carcinoma and two had cutaneous melanoma.

Cut back by 6 bases and 2 bases, the V and J ends lie 8 bases apart. Per the germline V gene, MDHEN is the CDR1 and SYDVKM is the CDR2. The CDR3 numbers 13 residues from cysteine through phenylalanine. Solely the CDR3 DNA is kept, with 39 bases framed from the first base. Genomic DNA was extracted from sorted cells for sequencing of the TCRbeta CDR3 region. The immunoSEQ Assay was used to sequence the TCRbeta CDR3 regions. This immuneACCESS table, as held by TCRdb, lists in-frame sequences with V and J called but not all clones. Of the missing ones, under half trace to an unresolved V gene in checked studies; the others have no known cause. The sample data list approximately 31,000 clones, and approximately 85% of these were observed just once. The ten largest make up approximately 59% of the sample. This clone came up a few times. It has no known antigen specificity. No base quality values were provided; no much bigger clone lies one nucleotide off.

The trial excluded patients who had a history of autoimmune disease or who were on systemic immunosuppression. Peripheral blood for TCR sequencing was drawn from every dose cohort at baseline, at cycle 4 day 1 and at cycle 7 day 1. Samples came from an open-label, multicenter, first-in-human phase I dose-escalation trial of ivuxolimab. Adults with locally advanced or metastatic melanoma, renal cell carcinoma, hepatocellular carcinoma or head and neck squamous cell carcinoma were enrolled in the trial. Before TCR sequencing, CD4+ T cells and CD8+ T cells from peripheral blood were sorted into separate populations. What the authors observed across the whole study: After ivuxolimab, expanded clones were on average more numerous among CD8+ T cells than among CD4+ T cells. Partial responders in the 0.1-3.0 mg/kg groups had among the lowest normalized peripheral clonal expansion, especially among CD8+ T cells. Clonal expansion of both CD4+ and CD8+ blood T cells was observed from baseline to week 6 at doses 0.1 to 3.0 mg/kg. Antigen specificity was not determined for the clonally expanded peripheral T cells. Low levels of normalized T-cell clonal expansion were also seen in some patients who did not respond.

The source of this sequence is an adult with an advanced solid tumor such as melanoma, head and neck, liver or kidney cancer. The chain joins TRBV28 to TRBJ1-5; the D segment cannot be called with confidence. The material was CD4+ or CD8+ T cells sorted from blood, obtained in a trial of the OX40 agonist ivuxolimab. The DNA sequence is TGTGCCAGCAGCCGGACTGGCAATCAGCCCCAGCATTTT. This sequence encodes CASSRTGNQPQHF. Outside the CDR3, residues come from the reference TRBV28 and TRBJ1-5 proteins, so the full variable domain is: DVKVTQSSRYLVKRTGEKVFLECVQDMDHENMFWYRQDPGLGLRLIYFSYDVKMKEKGDIPEGYSVSREKKERFSLILESASTNQTSMYLCASSRTGNQPQHFGDGTRLSIL.